This passage covers 21 T cell receptor beta chains from one sample sequenced in a study of PD-1 blockade in classical Hodgkin lymphoma (dated by TCRdb to about 2020). What the time point label conveys for this sample: cycle 2 day 1 (C2D1) of nivolumab. Every trial patient had relapsed following autologous stem cell transplantation, and prior brentuximab vedotin exposure was what differed among cohorts A, B and C. Library preparation used the immunoSEQ multiplex PCR assay. The immuneACCESS repertoire file appears here via TCRdb, limited to in-frame rearrangements. These files lack a portion of the clones; in checked studies, under half of the deficit traces to unresolved V genes, and the cause of the others is not known. The sample table shows 20,000 to 25,000 clones, and 73% are seen once. The leading ten clones occupy approximately 25% of the sample. Sequenced material: peripheral blood mononuclear cells (PBMCs), taken before the second cycle of nivolumab. These receptors were collected from a human donor with classical Hodgkin lymphoma.

The chain recombines TRBV6-6 with TRBJ1-2; D is ambiguous. The ends were cut back, 5 bases at V and 6 bases at J, with 10 bases in the middle. The germline CDR1 and CDR2 sequences are MNHNY and SVGAGI (reference sequence). CDR3 size: 12 residues. CDR3 region: CASSQLSNGYTF. The CDR3 nucleotides are TGTGCCAGCAGTCAACTATCTAATGGCTACACCTTC.

V is TRBV6-1 and J is TRBJ2-7; D might be TRBD2 (5 bases). V was clipped by 7 bases and J by 6 bases, with 19 bases between them. The CDR3 is 14 residues long. CDR1 is MNHNS and CDR2 is SASEGT in the germline V gene. The CDR3 loop is CASISGNSFGEQYF. The CDR3 DNA is TGTGCCAGCATATCCGGGAACTCATTCGGCGAGCAGTACTTC.

This CDR3 is CASRNPRVGGNYEQFF. The CDR3 DNA reads as TGTGCCAGCAGAAACCCTAGGGTGGGGGGAAACTATGAGCAGTTCTTC. The J gene is TRBJ2-1, the V gene TRBV6-6, with D maybe TRBD2 (6 bases). Trimming took 6 bases from V and 8 from J, leaving 23 bases between them. Germline CDR1 is MNHNY and CDR2 is SVGAGI (reference sequence). CDR3 length: 16 amino acids.

This chain uses TRBV5-1 with TRBJ2-7; D is possibly TRBD2 (6 bases). Looked up from germline, CDR1 is SGHRS and CDR2 is YFSETQ. Trimming took off 1 base at V and 6 bases at J, with 14 bases between the two ends. This CDR3 contains 14 residues. CDR3 sequence: CASSLLREAGEQYF. Here the CDR3 DNA reads TGCGCCAGCAGCTTGTTGCGGGAAGCCGGCGAGCAGTACTTC.

V usage is TRBV10-3 and J usage is TRBJ2-5, with 8 bases that match TRBD2. Trimming at V came to 2 bases and at J to 1 base, leaving 6 bases not matched to a gene. Germline CDR1 ENHRY, CDR2 SYGVKD. This CDR3 has 16 residues. The CDR3 reads CAISEGAGAGQETQYF. The CDR3 coding sequence is TGTGCCATCAGTGAGGGAGCGGGAGCGGGCCAAGAGACCCAGTACTTC.

This clone was recorded once. V usage is TRBV28 and J usage is TRBJ2-1; 8 bases line up with TRBD1. The CDR3 covers 13 residues. The V gene end was trimmed by 6 bases and the J gene end by 7 bases; junction bases not matched to a gene: 5. CDR1 and CDR2 (germline): MDHEN, SYDVKM. The CDR3 DNA sequence: TGTGCCAGCAGGCCAGGGGGCGTGAATGAGCAGTTCTTC. Protein product: CASRPGGVNEQFF.

This clone was seen once. This chain joins TRBV30 and TRBJ2-1; TRBD2 matches 10 bases. J lost 2 bases, V lost 7 bases, and 5 bases had no gene match. This CDR3 is built from 14 residues. The germline gives CDR1 GTSNPN, CDR2 SVGIG (reference sequence). The CDR3 DNA follows: TGTGCCTCCCTCCTAGCGGGGGCCTACAATGAGCAGTTCTTC. Residues: CASLLAGAYNEQFF.

The J gene is TRBJ2-3, the V gene TRBV10-1, with D perhaps TRBD1 or TRBD2 (5 bases each). Germline loops: CDR1 WNHNN, CDR2 SYGVQD (reference sequence). V lost 2 bases and J 4 bases, leaving 13 bases between the germline ends. CDR3 size: 15 residues. CDR3: CASSEKRPGPDTQYF. The CDR3 bases are TGCGCCAGCAGTGAGAAGCGGCCAGGGCCAGATACGCAGTATTTT.

Here the CDR3 DNA reads TGTGCCATCAGCCCCCCCAACTACGAGCAGTACTTC. Translating gives CAISPPNYEQYF. The chain has TRBV10-3 and TRBJ2-5; no clear D. Judging by the DNA end, TRBJ2-7 fits better; the J call may be wrong. The germline V gene encodes CDR1 ENHRY and CDR2 SYGVKD. The CDR3 extends over 12 amino acids.

The V and J genes are TRBV11-2 and TRBJ2-1, with TRBD2 identical over 7 bases. CDR1 SGHAT and CDR2 FQNNGV come from the germline V gene. CDR3 length: 16 residues. Trimming at V came to 1 base and at J to 0 bases, leaving 3 bases not matched to a gene. In DNA, the CDR3 is TGTGCCAGCAGCTTAGTGGCGGGAGACTCCTACAATGAGCAGTTCTTC. It translates to CASSLVAGDSYNEQFF.

This clone was seen only a few times. The chain links TRBV10-1 to TRBJ2-7; D possibly matches TRBD1 or TRBD2 (5 bases each). The V end lost 2 bases, the J end lost 6 bases, and 5 bases lay between the germline ends. The CDR3 totals 11 residues. Looked up from germline, CDR1 is WNHNN and CDR2 is SYGVQD (reference sequence). This chain's CDR3 is CASSEGGEQYF. The CDR3 DNA follows: TGCGCCAGCAGTGAGGGGGGCGAGCAGTACTTC.

The rearrangement joins TRBV29-1 to TRBJ2-7; 7 bases line up with TRBD1. Germline CDR1 SQVTM, CDR2 ANQGSEA. Germline trimming cut 5 bases from V and 4 bases from J; bases unmatched to any gene: 8. This CDR3 is built from 13 residues. CDR3 in amino acids: CSVTPGGGYEQYF. In DNA form, the CDR3 reads TGCAGCGTTACCCCAGGGGGTGGGTACGAGCAGTACTTC.

This chain links TRBV15 with TRBJ1-3; TRBD1 aligns across 8 bases. The germline gives CDR1 LNHNV, CDR2 YYDKDF (reference sequence). The CDR3 covers 16 residues. Trimming removed 0 bases from V and 4 bases from J; junction bases left unmatched: 5. The CDR3 DNA reads TGTGCCACCAGCAGAGATCCTGGGACAGGCGGAAACACCATATATTTT. Its protein product is CATSRDPGTGGNTIYF. The whole variable domain, filled in from reference TRBV15 and TRBJ1-3, reads DAMVIQNPRYQVTQFGKPVTLSCSQTLNHNVMYWYQQKSSQAPKLLFHYYDKDFNNEADTPDNFQSRRPNTSFCFLDIRSPGLGDTAMYLCATSRDPGTGGNTIYFGEGSWLTVV.

The rearrangement uses TRBV5-5 and TRBJ2-1; TRBD2 might be the D (6 bases). Germline-derived CDR1 and CDR2 are SGHKS and YYEKEE (reference sequence). V lost 0 bases to trimming and J lost 5 bases, with 12 bases between them. The CDR3 is made up of 15 amino acids. CDR3 in amino acids: CASSLGPGLNNEQFF. In DNA form, the CDR3 reads TGTGCCAGCAGCTTGGGTCCGGGACTTAACAATGAGCAGTTCTTC.

The chain uses TRBV20-1 and TRBJ1-2; D not resolved. The CDR3 runs to 11 residues. The ends were cut back, 5 bases at V and 4 bases at J, with 8 bases in the middle. Germline V CDR1 and CDR2: DFQATT, SNEGSKA (reference sequence). CDR3 nucleotide sequence: TGCAGTGCTGGCTCTGGCTATGGCTACACCTTC. Translation gives CSAGSGYGYTF.

The chain has TRBV30 and TRBJ2-6, with a possible D match to TRBD2 (6 bases). Germline V lookup: CDR1 GTSNPN, CDR2 SVGIG (reference sequence). The length of the CDR3 is 16 residues. V was pared by 3 bases and J by 0 bases, with 12 bases between. CDR3 amino acids: CAWSRLGGSGANVLTF. In nucleotides, the CDR3 is TGTGCCTGGAGCCGACTAGGAGGCTCTGGGGCCAACGTCCTGACTTTC.

V gene TRBV5-4 combines with J gene TRBJ2-7; D perhaps matches TRBD2 (5 bases). Trimming pared 4 bases from V and 6 bases from J, leaving 20 bases between. The CDR3 length is 15 residues. The germline gives CDR1 SGHNT, CDR2 YYREEE (reference sequence). Written as DNA, the CDR3 is TGTGCCAGCAGCCCTGGTGGCCTAGCCTACTCCGAGCAGTACTTC. This encodes CASSPGGLAYSEQYF.

The rearrangement links TRBV6-5 to TRBJ2-5, with 7 bases identical to TRBD1. The CDR3 spans 14 residues. Germline loops: CDR1 MNHEY, CDR2 SVGAGI. J gave up 7 bases and V 6 bases, and 11 bases lay outside the gene matches. The CDR3 here is CASRKGTVGRTQYF. CDR3 sequence (DNA): TGTGCCAGCAGGAAAGGGACAGTGGGGCGGACCCAGTACTTC.

The V call is TRBV11-2, the J call TRBJ2-7; TRBD2 matches 15 bases. The CDR3 extends over 18 amino acids. V trimming: 1 base; J trimming: 5 bases; junction bases outside the gene matches: 9. Germline V gene sequence: CDR1 SGHAT, CDR2 FQNNGV. The CDR3 DNA follows: TGTGCCAGCAGCTTAGGCGCCGGGACTAGCGGGAGGAGGAACGAGCAGTACTTC. It is translated as CASSLGAGTSGRRNEQYF.

The chain links TRBV14 to TRBJ2-7; 11 bases map to TRBD2. V lost 1 base to trimming and J lost 5 bases; unmatched junction nucleotides: 7. CDR1 is SGHDN and CDR2 is FVKESK in the germline V gene. This CDR3 spans 16 amino acids. The CDR3 DNA is TGTGCCAGCAGCCAAGGTCCGGGACTAGCGGCAGACGAGCAGTACTTC. It specifies CASSQGPGLAADEQYF.

The chain employs TRBV7-2 and TRBJ2-1; 7 bases are a match to TRBD2. The V gene end was trimmed by 1 base and the J gene end by 5 bases; junction bases not matched to a gene: 2. The CDR3 is made up of 14 amino acids. Germline lookup yields CDR1 SGHTA and CDR2 FQGNSA. This CDR3 is CASSLGGGNNEQFF. CDR3 in DNA: TGTGCCAGCAGCTTAGGGGGGGGAAACAATGAGCAGTTCTTC.